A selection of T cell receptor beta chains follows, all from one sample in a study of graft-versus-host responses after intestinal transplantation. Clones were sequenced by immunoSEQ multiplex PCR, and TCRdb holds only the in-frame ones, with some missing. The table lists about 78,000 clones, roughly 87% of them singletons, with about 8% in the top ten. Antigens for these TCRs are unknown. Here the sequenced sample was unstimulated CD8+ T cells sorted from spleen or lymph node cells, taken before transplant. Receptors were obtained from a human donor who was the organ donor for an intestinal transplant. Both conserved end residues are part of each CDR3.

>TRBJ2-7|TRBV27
CASSFGSLYEQYF
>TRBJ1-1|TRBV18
CASSPLIPPVAGAEAFF
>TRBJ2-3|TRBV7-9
CASSLGLAGDQDTQYF
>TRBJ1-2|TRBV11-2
CASSPDWGRNYGYTF
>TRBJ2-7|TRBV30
CAWSPPTVRIDEQYF
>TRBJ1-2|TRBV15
CATSRDSGSFYGYTF
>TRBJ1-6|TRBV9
CASSVFSRMTDNSPLHF
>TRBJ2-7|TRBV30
CAWSSQGWEQYF
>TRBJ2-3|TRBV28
CASSLVDTQYF
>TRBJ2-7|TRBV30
CAWSVGELSEQYF
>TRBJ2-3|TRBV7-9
CASSLFRGPTDTQYF
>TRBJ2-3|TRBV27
CASSLLAGGQDTQYF
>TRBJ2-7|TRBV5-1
CASSWGQGGMDEQYF
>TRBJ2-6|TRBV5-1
CASSLYSRPSGANVLTF
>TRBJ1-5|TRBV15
CATSYRRGFGVYSNQPQHF
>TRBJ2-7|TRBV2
CASSGSGGSAYEQYF
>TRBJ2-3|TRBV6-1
CASSELRQGLGDTQYF
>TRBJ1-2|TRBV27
CASTPGTAYGYTF
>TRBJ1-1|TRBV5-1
CASSLLHGGRNTEAFF
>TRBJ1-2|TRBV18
CASSPRWLPGQDDYGYTF
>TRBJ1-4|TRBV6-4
CASSEGANEKLFF
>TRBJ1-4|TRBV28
CASSLVGVEKLFF
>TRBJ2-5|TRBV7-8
CASSFILDQETQYF
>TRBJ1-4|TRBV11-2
CASSLGEDRGGEKLFF
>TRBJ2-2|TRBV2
CASSERRGSLQGANTGELFF
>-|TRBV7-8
CASSLAGTNEQYF
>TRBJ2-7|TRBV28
CASSLSPYEQYF
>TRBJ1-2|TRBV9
CASSAPDAFEPSDGYTF
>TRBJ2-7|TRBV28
CASSSRDSPYEQYF
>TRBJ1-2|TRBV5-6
CASSLVRDRGSYGYTF
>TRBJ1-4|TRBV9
CASSVVPNEKLFF
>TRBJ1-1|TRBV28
CASSLARGTEAFF
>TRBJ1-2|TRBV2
CASSSSGLSDYGYTF
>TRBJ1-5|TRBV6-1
CASSERGSGSEPQHF
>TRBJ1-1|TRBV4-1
CASSQARGRSDTEAFF
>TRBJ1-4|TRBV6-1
CASSHGQVEGEKLFF
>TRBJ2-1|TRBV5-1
CASSPGTGDVHEQFF
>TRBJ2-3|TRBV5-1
CASSLDRNRDTQYF
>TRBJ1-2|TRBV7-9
CASSLDHGMYYGYTF
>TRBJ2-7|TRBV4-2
CASSPGNEQYF
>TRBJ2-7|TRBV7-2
CASSLLARRQTLYEQYF